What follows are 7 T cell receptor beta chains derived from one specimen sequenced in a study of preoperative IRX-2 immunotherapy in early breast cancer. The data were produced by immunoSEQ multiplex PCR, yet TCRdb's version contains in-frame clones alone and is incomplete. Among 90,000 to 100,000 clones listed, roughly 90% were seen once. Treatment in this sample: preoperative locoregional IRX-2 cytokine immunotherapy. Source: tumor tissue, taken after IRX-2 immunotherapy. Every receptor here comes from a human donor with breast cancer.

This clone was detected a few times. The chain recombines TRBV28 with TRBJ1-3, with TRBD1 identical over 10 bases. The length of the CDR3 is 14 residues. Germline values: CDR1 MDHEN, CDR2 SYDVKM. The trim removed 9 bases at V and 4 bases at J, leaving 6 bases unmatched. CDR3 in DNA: TGTGCCAGTGGGGACAGGGGATCCGGAAACACCATATATTTT. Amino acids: CASGDRGSGNTIYF.

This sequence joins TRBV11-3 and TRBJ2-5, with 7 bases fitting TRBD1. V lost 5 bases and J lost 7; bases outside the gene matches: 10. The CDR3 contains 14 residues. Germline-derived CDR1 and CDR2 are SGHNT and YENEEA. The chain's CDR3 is CASSPDRAEVTQYF. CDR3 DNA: TGTGCCAGCAGCCCCGACAGGGCGGAGGTGACCCAGTACTTC.

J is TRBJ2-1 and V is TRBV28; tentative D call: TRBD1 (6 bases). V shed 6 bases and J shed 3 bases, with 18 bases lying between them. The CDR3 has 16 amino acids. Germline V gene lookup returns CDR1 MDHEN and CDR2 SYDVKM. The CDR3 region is CASSSPRGLGYNEQFF. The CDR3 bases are TGTGCCAGCAGCTCCCCCAGGGGATTAGGCTACAATGAGCAGTTCTTC.

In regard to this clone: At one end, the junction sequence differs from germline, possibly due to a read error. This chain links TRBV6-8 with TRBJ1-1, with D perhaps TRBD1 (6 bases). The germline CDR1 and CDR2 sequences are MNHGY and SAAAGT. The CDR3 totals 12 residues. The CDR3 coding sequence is TGTGCCAGCAGATTCCGGGACACCGAAGCTTTCTTT. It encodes CASRFRDTEAFF.

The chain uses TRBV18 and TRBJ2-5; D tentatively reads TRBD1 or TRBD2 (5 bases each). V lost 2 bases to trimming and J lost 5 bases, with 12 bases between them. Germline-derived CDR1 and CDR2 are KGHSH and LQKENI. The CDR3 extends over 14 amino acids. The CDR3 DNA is TGTGCCAGCTCACCAGGATTGGGGACGGAGACCCAGTACTTC. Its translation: CASSPGLGTETQYF.

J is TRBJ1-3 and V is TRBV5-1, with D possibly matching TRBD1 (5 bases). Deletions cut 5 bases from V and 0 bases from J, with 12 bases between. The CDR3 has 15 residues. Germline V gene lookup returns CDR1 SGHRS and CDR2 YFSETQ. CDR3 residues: CASRSQGLSGNTIYF. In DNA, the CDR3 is TGCGCCAGCAGATCTCAGGGACTCTCTGGAAACACCATATATTTT.

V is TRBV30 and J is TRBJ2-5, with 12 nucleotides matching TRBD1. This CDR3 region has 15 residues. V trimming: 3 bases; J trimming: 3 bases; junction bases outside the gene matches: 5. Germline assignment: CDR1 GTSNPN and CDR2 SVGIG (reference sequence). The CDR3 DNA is TGTGCCTGGAGAAAGGGACAGGGGGCAAAAGAGACCCAGTACTTC. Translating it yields CAWRKGQGAKETQYF. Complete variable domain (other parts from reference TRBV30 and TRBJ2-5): SQTIHQWPATLVQPVGSPLSLECTVEGTSNPNLYWYRQAAGRGLQLLFYSVGIGQISSEVPQNLSASRPQDRQFILSSKKLLLSDSGFYLCAWRKGQGAKETQYFGPGTRLLVL.